Listed below are T cell receptor beta chains from one sample, sequenced in a study of cytomegalovirus exposure and HLA in healthy donors. TCRdb's copy holds only in-frame clones and misses some; the assay was immunoSEQ multiplex PCR. The sample holds more than 95,000 clones. Sequenced input: PBMCs. Receptor source: a man aged 35 to 55 in good health and CMV-seronegative. CDR3s include the opening cysteine and the closing phenylalanine or tryptophan. A D gene is named only where the DNA matches it firmly.

CDR3: CASSSTGGGGYTF
DNA: TGTGCCAGCAGTTCGACAGGGGGTGGCGGCTACACCTTC
D: TRBD1
J: TRBJ1-2
V: TRBV28

CDR3: CASSGISGSETQYF
DNA: TGTGCCAGCAGCGGGATTAGCGGGAGTGAGACCCAGTACTTC
D: TRBD2
J: TRBJ2-5
V: TRBV13

CDR3: CASSLVGTSGSNEQFF
DNA: TGTGCCAGCAGCTTAGTTGGGACTAGCGGGAGCAATGAGCAGTTCTTC
D: TRBD2
J: TRBJ2-1
V: TRBV7-2

CDR3: CASSPQIPTTIYGYTF
DNA: TGTGCCAGCAGCCCACAGATACCCACAACAATCTATGGCTACACCTTC
D: NA
J: TRBJ1-2
V: TRBV4-2

CDR3: CASSLERGGVEQYF
DNA: TGTGCCAGCAGCTTGGAAAGGGGTGGGGTCGAGCAGTACTTC
D: NA
J: TRBJ2-7
V: TRBV11-2

CDR3: CASSQFMGGHQPQHF
DNA: TGCGCCAGCAGCCAATTCATGGGAGGACATCAGCCCCAGCATTTT
D: NA
J: TRBJ1-5
V: TRBV4-3

CDR3: CASSPQAGPQHF
DNA: TGTGCCAGCTCACCCCAGGCGGGGCCCCAGCATTTT
D: NA
J: TRBJ1-5
V: TRBV18

CDR3: CASSIVPSGRYEQYF
DNA: TGTGCCAGTAGTATAGTGCCTAGCGGGAGGTACGAGCAGTACTTC
D: TRBD2
J: TRBJ2-7
V: TRBV19

CDR3: CASSLNRGRYGYTF
DNA: TGTGCCAGCAGCTTAAACAGGGGGCGTTATGGCTACACCTTC
D: TRBD1
J: TRBJ1-2
V: TRBV7-3

CDR3: CASSLDRGYGYTF
DNA: TGTGCCAGCAGTTTAGACAGGGGATATGGCTACACCTTC
D: TRBD1
J: TRBJ1-2
V: TRBV11-2

CDR3: CASSAQGLGNQPQHF
DNA: TGTGCCAGCAGCGCACAGGGTTTGGGGAATCAGCCCCAGCATTTT
D: NA
J: TRBJ1-5
V: TRBV6-1

CDR3: CASLGMVDRGSYGYTF
DNA: TGTGCCAGCCTTGGTATGGTGGACAGGGGGTCCTACGGCTACACCTTC
D: TRBD1
J: TRBJ1-2
V: TRBV2

CDR3: CASSQVGTGNGYTF
DNA: TGCGCCAGCAGCCAAGTCGGGACAGGGAACGGCTACACCTTC
D: TRBD1
J: TRBJ1-2
V: TRBV4-1

CDR3: CASSPNSGQGPNTGELFF
DNA: TGTGCTAGCAGCCCCAACTCTGGACAGGGGCCGAACACCGGGGAGCTGTTTTTT
D: TRBD1
J: TRBJ2-2
V: TRBV7-7

CDR3: CASSLGANYEQYF
DNA: TGTGCCAGCAGCTTAGGGGCCAACTACGAGCAGTACTTC
D: NA
J: TRBJ2-7
V: TRBV7-6

CDR3: CAWRGPTGDTEAFF
DNA: TGTGCCTGGAGGGGACCGACAGGGGACACTGAAGCTTTCTTT
D: TRBD1
J: TRBJ1-1
V: TRBV30

CDR3: CASSRQGAETDTQYF
DNA: TGTGCCAGTAGTCGACAGGGGGCTGAAACAGATACGCAGTATTTT
D: TRBD1
J: TRBJ2-3
V: TRBV19

CDR3: CASSQDLARTGSSYEQYF
DNA: TGCGCCAGCAGCCAAGATCTCGCCCGGACAGGGAGCTCCTACGAGCAGTACTTC
D: TRBD1
J: TRBJ2-7
V: TRBV4-1